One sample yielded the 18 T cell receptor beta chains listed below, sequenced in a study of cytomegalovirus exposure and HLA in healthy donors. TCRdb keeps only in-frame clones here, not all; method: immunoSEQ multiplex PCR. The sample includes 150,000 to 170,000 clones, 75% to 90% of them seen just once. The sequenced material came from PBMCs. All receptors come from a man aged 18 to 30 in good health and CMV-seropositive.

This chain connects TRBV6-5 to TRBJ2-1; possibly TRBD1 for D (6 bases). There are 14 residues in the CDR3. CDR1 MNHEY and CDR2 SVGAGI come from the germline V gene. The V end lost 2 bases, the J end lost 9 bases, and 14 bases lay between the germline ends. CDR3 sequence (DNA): TGTGCCAGCAGTTACGAGTGGGCAGGGGCTGAGCAGTTCTTC. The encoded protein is CASSYEWAGAEQFF.

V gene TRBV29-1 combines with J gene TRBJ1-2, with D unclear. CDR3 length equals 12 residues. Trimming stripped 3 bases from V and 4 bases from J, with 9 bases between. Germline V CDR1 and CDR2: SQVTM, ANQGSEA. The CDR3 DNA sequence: TGCAGCGTTGACCGGGGAGGCTATGGCTACACCTTC. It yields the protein CSVDRGGYGYTF.

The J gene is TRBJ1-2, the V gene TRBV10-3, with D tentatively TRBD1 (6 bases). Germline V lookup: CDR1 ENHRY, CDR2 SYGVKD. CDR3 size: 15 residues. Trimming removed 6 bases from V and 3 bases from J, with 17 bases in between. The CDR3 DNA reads TGTGCCATCAGCCAGCTCGGGGACATGGACTATGGCTACACCTTC. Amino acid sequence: CAISQLGDMDYGYTF.

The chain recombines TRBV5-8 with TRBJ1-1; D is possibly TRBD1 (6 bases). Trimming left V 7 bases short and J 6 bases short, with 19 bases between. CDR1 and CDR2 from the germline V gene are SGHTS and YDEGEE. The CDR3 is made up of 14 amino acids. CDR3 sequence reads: CASGRQAGVPEAFF. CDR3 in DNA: TGTGCCAGCGGGAGACAGGCTGGTGTCCCTGAAGCTTTCTTT.

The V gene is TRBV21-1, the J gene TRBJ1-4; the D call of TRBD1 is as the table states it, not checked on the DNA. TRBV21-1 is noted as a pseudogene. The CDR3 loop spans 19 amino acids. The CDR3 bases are TGTGCCAGCACCACACCCCGGGGACAGGGGCGACCCGTTAATGAAAAACTGTTTTTT. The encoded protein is CASTTPRGQGRPVNEKLFF.

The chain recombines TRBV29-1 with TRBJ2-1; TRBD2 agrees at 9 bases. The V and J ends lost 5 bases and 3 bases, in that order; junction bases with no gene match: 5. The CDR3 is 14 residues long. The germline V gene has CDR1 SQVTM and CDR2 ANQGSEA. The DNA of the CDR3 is TGCAGCGTTCCGACTAGCGGCTACTACAATGAGCAGTTCTTC. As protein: CSVPTSGYYNEQFF.

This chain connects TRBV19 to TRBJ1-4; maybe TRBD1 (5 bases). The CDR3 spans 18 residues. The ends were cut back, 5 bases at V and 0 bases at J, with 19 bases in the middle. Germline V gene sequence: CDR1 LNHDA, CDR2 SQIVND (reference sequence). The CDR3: CASSSRALQGATNEKLFF. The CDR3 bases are TGTGCCAGTAGTTCCCGGGCTCTACAAGGGGCAACTAATGAAAAACTGTTTTTT.

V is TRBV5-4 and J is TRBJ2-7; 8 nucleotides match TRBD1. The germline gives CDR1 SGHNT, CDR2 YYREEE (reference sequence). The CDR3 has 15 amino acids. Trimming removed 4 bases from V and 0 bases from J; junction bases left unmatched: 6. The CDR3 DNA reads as TGTGCCAGCAGCCCAGGGACAGGCAGCTCCTACGAGCAGTACTTC. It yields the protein CASSPGTGSSYEQYF.

The CDR3 spells CASMKVDRAGEAFF. In DNA form, the CDR3 reads TGTGCCAGCATGAAAGTGGACAGGGCGGGTGAAGCTTTCTTT. The chain combines TRBV2 with TRBJ1-1, with TRBD1 matching 8 bases. This CDR3 spans 14 amino acids. Trimming removed 7 bases from V and 7 bases from J; junction bases left unmatched: 11. The germline V gene has CDR1 SNHLY and CDR2 FYNNEI.

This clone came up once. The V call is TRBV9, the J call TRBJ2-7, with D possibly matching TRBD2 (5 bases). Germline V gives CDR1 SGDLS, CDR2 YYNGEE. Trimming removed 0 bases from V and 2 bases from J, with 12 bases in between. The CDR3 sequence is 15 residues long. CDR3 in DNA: TGTGCCAGCAGCGTAGGAGGGTCGGCTACCTACGAGCAGTACTTC. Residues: CASSVGGSATYEQYF.

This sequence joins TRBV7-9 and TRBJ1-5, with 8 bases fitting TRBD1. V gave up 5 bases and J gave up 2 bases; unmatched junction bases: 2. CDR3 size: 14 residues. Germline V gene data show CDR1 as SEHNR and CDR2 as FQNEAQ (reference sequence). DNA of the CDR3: TGTGCCAGCAGCACGGACAGGGGCAATCAGCCCCAGCATTTT. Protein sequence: CASSTDRGNQPQHF.

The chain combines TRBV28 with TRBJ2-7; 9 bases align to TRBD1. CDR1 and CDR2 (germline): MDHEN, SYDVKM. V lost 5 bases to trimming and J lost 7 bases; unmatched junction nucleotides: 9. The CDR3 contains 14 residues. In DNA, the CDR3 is TGTGCCAGCAGTCCCCCGGACAGGGGTCGTGAGCAGTACTTC. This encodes CASSPPDRGREQYF.

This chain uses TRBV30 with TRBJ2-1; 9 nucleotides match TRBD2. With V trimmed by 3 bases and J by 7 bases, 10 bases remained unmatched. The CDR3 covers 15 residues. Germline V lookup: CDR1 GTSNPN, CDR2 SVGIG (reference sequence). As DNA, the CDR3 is TGTGCCTGGAGGTCATGGGCTAGCGGGAATAATGAGCAGTTCTTC. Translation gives CAWRSWASGNNEQFF.

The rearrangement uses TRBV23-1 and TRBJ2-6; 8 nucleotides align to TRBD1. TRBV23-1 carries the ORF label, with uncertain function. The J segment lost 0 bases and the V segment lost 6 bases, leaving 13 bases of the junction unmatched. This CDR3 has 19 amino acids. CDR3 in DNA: TGCGCCAGCAGCCCCGCGGACAGGGCGTACAGCTCTGGGGCCAACGTCCTGACTTTC. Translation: CASSPADRAYSSGANVLTF.

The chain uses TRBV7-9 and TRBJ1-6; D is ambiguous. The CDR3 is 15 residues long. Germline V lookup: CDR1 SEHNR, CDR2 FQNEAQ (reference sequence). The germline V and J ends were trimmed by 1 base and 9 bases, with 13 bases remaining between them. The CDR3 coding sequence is TGTGCCAGCAGCTTAGTTGCGGTTAGCGGTTCACCCCTCCACTTT. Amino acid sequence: CASSLVAVSGSPLHF.

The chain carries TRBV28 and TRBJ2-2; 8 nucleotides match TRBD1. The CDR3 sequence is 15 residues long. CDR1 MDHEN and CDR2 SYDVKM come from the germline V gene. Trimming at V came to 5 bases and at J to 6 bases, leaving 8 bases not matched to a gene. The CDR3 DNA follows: TGTGCCAGCAGTCCCGGACAGGGAAGTGCCGGGGAGCTGTTTTTT. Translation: CASSPGQGSAGELFF. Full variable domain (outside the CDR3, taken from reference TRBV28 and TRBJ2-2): DVKVTQSSRYLVKRTGEKVFLECVQDMDHENMFWYRQDPGLGLRLIYFSYDVKMKEKGDIPEGYSVSREKKERFSLILESASTNQTSMYLCASSPGQGSAGELFFGEGSRLTVL.

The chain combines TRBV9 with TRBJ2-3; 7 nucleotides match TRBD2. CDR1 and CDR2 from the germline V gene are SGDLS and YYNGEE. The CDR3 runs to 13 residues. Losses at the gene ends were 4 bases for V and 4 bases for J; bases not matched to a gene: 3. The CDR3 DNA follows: TGTGCCAGCAGCCTCCGGGGGGCAGATACGCAGTATTTT. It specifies CASSLRGADTQYF.

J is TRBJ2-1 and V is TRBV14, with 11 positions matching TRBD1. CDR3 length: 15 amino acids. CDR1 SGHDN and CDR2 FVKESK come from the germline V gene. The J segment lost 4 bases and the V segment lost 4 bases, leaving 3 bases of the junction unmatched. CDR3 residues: CASSLRDRGYNEQFF. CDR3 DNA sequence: TGTGCCAGCAGCCTCCGGGACAGGGGGTACAATGAGCAGTTCTTC.